The 14 T cell receptor beta chains presented below share a single source sample, sequenced in a study of blood T cell repertoires in COVID-19. Clones were read by immunoSEQ multiplex PCR, and TCRdb kept only the in-frame ones, dropping some. The data show about 24,000 clones, around 86% seen once. Sequencing was done on a sample of peripheral blood. Source of these receptors: a woman aged 80 or older with active or convalescent COVID-19.

The gene calls are TRBV5-4 and TRBJ2-7, with 9 positions matching TRBD1. The CDR3 length is 15 residues. Germline trimming cut 4 bases from V and 5 bases from J; bases unmatched to any gene: 10. Germline V gene lookup returns CDR1 SGHNT and CDR2 YYREEE (reference sequence). The CDR3 loop is CASSGVGQGLHEQYF. In nucleotides, the CDR3 is TGTGCCAGCAGCGGGGTGGGACAGGGTCTCCACGAGCAGTACTTC.

The gene calls are TRBV9 and TRBJ1-4; D remains unclear. The CDR3 has 13 residues. Germline lookup yields CDR1 SGDLS and CDR2 YYNGEE. V lost 1 base to trimming and J lost 4 bases, with 5 bases between them. CDR3 amino acids: CASSVRSNEKLFF. The CDR3 nucleotides read TGTGCCAGCAGCGTACGCAGTAATGAAAAACTGTTTTTT. Variable domain in full (rest from reference TRBV9 and TRBJ1-4): DSGVTQTPKHLITATGQRVTLRCSPRSGDLSVYWYQQSLDQGLQFLIQYYNGEERAKGNILERFSAQQFPDLHSELNLSSLELGDSALYFCASSVRSNEKLFFGSGTQLSVL.

The rearrangement joins TRBV21-1 to TRBJ2-7; the D call of TRBD2 is as the table states it, not checked on the DNA. TRBV21-1 is termed a pseudogene. The CDR3 has 15 residues. The CDR3 protein is CASSNLPPPPNEQYF. CDR3 in DNA: TGTGCCAGCAGCAATCTCCCTCCCCCGCCTAACGAGCAGTACTTC.

The rearrangement joins TRBV5-4 to TRBJ2-1; 12 positions match TRBD2. The V and J ends lost 3 bases and 6 bases, in that order; junction bases with no gene match: 7. Germline V CDR1 and CDR2: SGHNT, YYREEE (reference sequence). The CDR3 totals 16 residues. Here the CDR3 DNA reads TGTGCCAGCAGCTCAAGGACTAGCGGGATATTCAATGAGCAGTTCTTC. This gives the protein CASSSRTSGIFNEQFF. The full variable domain, with the rest looked up from reference TRBV5-4 and TRBJ2-1, is ETGVTQSPTHLIKTRGQQVTLRCSSQSGHNTVSWYQQALGQGPQFIFQYYREEENGRGNFPPRFSGLQFPNYSSELNVNALELDDSALYLCASSSRTSGIFNEQFFGPGTRLTVL.

The chain uses TRBV19 and TRBJ1-5; D is possibly TRBD1 (5 bases). Germline values: CDR1 LNHDA, CDR2 SQIVND (reference sequence). The CDR3 runs to 16 residues. V was pared by 3 bases and J by 5 bases, with 17 bases between. The CDR3 sequence is CASSIGGHHLDQPQHF. The CDR3 DNA sequence: TGTGCCAGTAGTATCGGGGGTCACCATTTGGATCAGCCCCAGCATTTT.

The chain links TRBV6-5 to TRBJ1-4; the match to TRBD1 covers 7 bases. J lost 7 bases, V lost 0 bases, and 5 bases had no gene match. This CDR3 has 15 amino acids. Germline CDR1 is MNHEY and CDR2 is SVGAGI. The DNA of the CDR3 is TGTGCCAGCAGTTACTCCAGGGGGTTAGGTGAAAAACTGTTTTTT. Translation gives CASSYSRGLGEKLFF.

The V call is TRBV6-5, the J call TRBJ2-1; TRBD2 matches at 10 bases. J lost 5 bases, V lost 6 bases, and 7 bases had no gene match. Germline CDR1 is MNHEY and CDR2 is SVGAGI. The CDR3 is 15 amino acids. Here the CDR3 DNA reads TGTGCCAGCAGCTTTAGCGGGAGGACTCACAATGAGCAGTTCTTC. The encoded protein is CASSFSGRTHNEQFF.

This chain links TRBV3-1 (or the pseudogene TRBV3-2) with TRBJ2-3; 15 bases align to TRBD2. With V trimmed by 0 bases and J by 2 bases, 9 bases remained unmatched. The CDR3 extends over 20 amino acids. Germline V gives CDR1 LGHDT, CDR2 YNNKEL (reference sequence). The CDR3 loop is CASSQEGGLAGGMNTDTQYF. The CDR3 bases are TGTGCCAGCAGCCAAGAAGGCGGACTAGCGGGAGGGATGAACACAGATACGCAGTATTTT.

The chain couples TRBV24-1 to TRBJ2-1; D possibly corresponds to TRBD2 (5 bases). CDR1 and CDR2 (germline): KGHDR, SFDVKD. V lost 7 bases, J lost 5 bases, and 14 bases lay in between. CDR3 length: 14 amino acids. CDR3 in amino acids: CATSGGPVDNEQFF. In DNA, the CDR3 is TGTGCCACCAGCGGCGGGCCGGTCGACAATGAGCAGTTCTTC.

This clone has a single count. The chain is built from TRBV12-3 or TRBV12-4 and TRBJ1-1; TRBD1 is a possible D gene (5 bases). This CDR3 is 13 amino acids long. V dropped 3 bases and J dropped 1 base, with 6 bases sitting between them. Written as DNA, the CDR3 is TGTGCCAGCAGTTTTGGACAGAACACTGAAGCTTTCTTT. Encoded protein: CASSFGQNTEAFF.

The chain has TRBV11-2 and TRBJ1-6, with D unclear. V lost 5 bases and J lost 9, with 20 bases in between. The CDR3 contains 16 residues. The germline V gene encodes CDR1 SGHAT and CDR2 FQNNGV. CDR3 DNA sequence: TGTGCCAGCAGCCCAGCGAGGCCTATTAACGGTTCACCCCTCCACTTT. Its protein product is CASSPARPINGSPLHF.

The chain has TRBV6-4 and TRBJ1-1; unclear D gene. CDR1 is MRHNA, CDR2 SNTAGT, per germline. V lost 0 bases and J lost 3, with 11 bases in between. The CDR3 runs to 15 residues. The CDR3 loop reads CASSDSIYGYTEAFF. In nucleotides, the CDR3 is TGTGCCAGCAGTGACTCGATATACGGGTACACTGAAGCTTTCTTT.

This sequence joins TRBV23-1 and TRBJ1-2, with a possible D match to TRBD1 (5 bases). Being an ORF, TRBV23-1 has a function that is uncertain. The CDR3 has 16 amino acids. V lost 4 bases to trimming and J lost 2 bases, with 17 bases between them. Here the CDR3 reads CASSLSPLRQNYGYTF. CDR3 in DNA: TGCGCCAGCAGTCTTTCTCCCCTCAGACAGAACTATGGCTACACCTTC.

The CDR3 bases are TGTGCCAGCAGTCACGGACAGGGTTACTATGGCTACACCTTC. Protein: CASSHGQGYYGYTF. V and J are TRBV27 and TRBJ1-2, with TRBD1 identical over 8 bases. Trimming cost V 5 bases and J 3 bases; bases outside gene matches: 5. CDR1 is MNHEY, CDR2 SMNVEV, per germline (reference sequence). The CDR3 length is 14 residues.